These T cell receptor beta chains were read from a single sample in a study of cytomegalovirus exposure and HLA in healthy donors. TCRdb's copy holds only in-frame clones and misses some; the assay was immunoSEQ multiplex PCR. This sample carries more than 60,000 clones, roughly 89% of them seen once, and the ten largest clones take roughly 1.8%. The sample comprised PBMCs. The receptor source for this set is a young woman in good health and CMV-seronegative. The CDR3 runs from the conserved cysteine through the conserved F or W.

>TRBV7-9|TRBJ2-7
CASSDRTGGIWEQYF
>TRBV6-6|TRBJ2-2
CASSYSRQGAGELFF
>TRBV5-1|TRBJ1-1
CASNSGGAGNTEAFF
>TRBV11-2|TRBJ1-3
CASSYARAGNTIYF
>TRBV5-5|TRBJ1-1
CASSPQTGALGTEAFF
>TRBV18|TRBJ1-2
CASSPGTAYGYTF
>TRBV7-3|TRBJ2-1
CASSLGLAGQDEQFF
>TRBV29-1|TRBJ1-2
CSVDPGPYGYTF
>TRBV7-9|TRBJ2-5
CASSSSTSRGETQYF
>TRBV27|TRBJ2-5
CASSVGGAPRGETQYF
>TRBV28|TRBJ1-4
CASRERGQLIEKLFF
>TRBV6-5|TRBJ2-7
CASSYRSGGSYEQYF
>TRBV7-3|TRBJ2-2
CASSSPGTGNTGELFF
>TRBV27|TRBJ2-7
CASRKENYEQYF
>TRBV7-6|TRBJ1-1
CASSLGHYTEAFF
>TRBV5-1|TRBJ2-1
CASSLLGQGYNEQFF
>TRBV4-3|TRBJ1-1
CASSQDQGAEAFF
>TRBV27|TRBJ2-1
CASSLGLEHNEQFF
>TRBV5-1|TRBJ2-2
CASSFTGGNTGELFF
>TRBV5-1|TRBJ2-3
CASSLYTDTQYF
>TRBV7-9|TRBJ2-7
CASSLGGGDLDEQYF
>TRBV18|TRBJ2-2
CASSPRVIGGNTGELFF
>TRBV6-1|TRBJ2-1
CASSEATENNEQFF
>TRBV6-4|TRBJ2-1
CASSAGTGSYNEQFF
>TRBV5-5|TRBJ2-3
CASSLGGTGEDTQYF
>TRBV19|TRBJ1-2
CASSIMGHHYGYTF
>TRBV4-2|TRBJ1-2
CASSRTGINYGYTF
>TRBV5-6|TRBJ2-5
CASSFRTVQETQYF
>TRBV5-4|TRBJ2-5
CATYRGAALTETQYF
>TRBV6-1|TRBJ1-5
CASSGGQISNQPQHF
>TRBV14|TRBJ2-7
CASSHNSGRAFSYEQYF
>TRBV6-6|TRBJ2-5
CASSQAWEETQYF
>TRBV7-9|TRBJ2-1
CASSFGHCNAQFF
>TRBV4-2|TRBJ2-3
CASSQESGSGETDTQYF
>TRBV7-8|TRBJ2-7
CASSLEGPIYEQYF
>TRBV2|TRBJ1-2
CASSGTGELYGYTF